This entry is about one T cell receptor (beta chain). The data originate from a study of blood T cell repertoires in COVID-19. V dropped 0 bases and J dropped 2 bases, with 12 bases sitting between them. This CDR3 comprises 16 residues. The germline V gene encodes CDR1 SGHRS and CDR2 YFSETQ. Original processing methods: It was from reference gene primer amplification that nucleated cell counts were estimated. Assay used: immunoSEQ multiplex PCR; TCRdb lists only in-frame clones, some missing. The V and J calls and clone size are taken from that table; D and trimming were inferred from the DNA. The sample records more than 450,000 clones, roughly 90% being singletons. Either two negative PCRs, clearance, or symptom resolution qualified Cohort 3 donors as recovered.

This TCR came from a woman aged 18-30 years who had recovered from COVID-19. The sample was PBMCs or T cells enriched from blood (not recorded which). The chain employs TRBV5-1 and TRBJ1-3, with unresolved D. The CDR3 nucleotides read TGCGCCAGCAGCTTGGCGGTCCCGGGAGCTGGAAACACCATATATTTT. This sequence encodes CASSLAVPGAGNTIYF.